This TCR beta chain was sequenced in a study of blood T cell repertoires in COVID-19. Germline assignment: CDR1 GTSNPN and CDR2 SVGIG (reference sequence). Germline trimming cut 3 bases from V and 5 bases from J; bases unmatched to any gene: 4. The CDR3 contains 13 residues. As processed by the authors: Nucleated cell counts were estimated from reference gene primer amplification. Measured with immunoSEQ multiplex PCR; TCRdb has only the in-frame clones, and not every one. The V and J calls and clone size come from that table; D and trimming were worked out from the DNA. The data show about 110,000 clones, 86% seen once.

The origin of this receptor is a man aged 40-50 years with acute or convalescent COVID-19. This chain joins TRBV30 and TRBJ2-1; 7 bases line up with TRBD1. Sequencing was done on a sample of peripheral blood. DNA of the CDR3: TGTGCCTGGAGCCGGGACAGAGACAATGAGCAGTTCTTC. Translating it yields CAWSRDRDNEQFF.